This TCR beta chain was profiled in a study of OX40 agonist ivuxolimab in advanced cancers. Whole-study results and caveats: Among the lowest levels of clonal expansion were found in partial responders at 0.1-3.0 mg/kg.

Of note for this clone: The antigen is not known.

Libraries were prepared by immunoSEQ multiplex PCR; TCRdb keeps only in-frame clonotypes and omits some of them. Seen here are about 67,000 clones, about 85% observed once, and the top ten hold around 2%. There are 13 residues in the CDR3. Trimming pared 5 bases from V and 8 bases from J, leaving 15 bases between. The germline gives CDR1 GTSNPN, CDR2 SVGIG (reference sequence). This receptor was identified in an adult with an advanced solid tumor such as melanoma, head and neck, liver or kidney cancer. The chain uses TRBV30 and TRBJ1-4; D is perhaps TRBD1 (5 bases). Material: CD4+ or CD8+ T cells sorted from blood, obtained in a trial of the OX40 agonist ivuxolimab. CDR3 sequence reads: CAWSGAAREKLFF. In DNA, the CDR3 is TGTGCCTGGTCCGGGGCCGCCAGGGAAAAACTGTTTTTT.